Shown below are 26 T cell receptor beta chains from a single sample sequenced in a study of cytomegalovirus exposure and HLA in healthy donors (dated by TCRdb to the late 2010s). The library was produced with the immunoSEQ multiplex PCR assay. The table was pulled from immuneACCESS by TCRdb, which kept in-frame rearrangements only. Such tables lose some clones; where checked, under half of the loss comes from unresolved V genes, and the rest has no known cause. For this sample there are over 60,000 clones; 95% to 97% appear just once. The top ten constitute 2% to 2.5% of the sample. The sequencing input was PBMCs. The receptors come from a man younger than 35 in good health and CMV-seronegative.

This chain uses TRBV4-1 with TRBJ2-1; no definite D call. Looked up from germline, CDR1 is MGHRA and CDR2 is YSYEKL. The CDR3 runs 16 residues. V lost 1 base, J lost 0 bases, and 10 bases lay in between. The CDR3 nucleotides are TGCGCCAGCAGCCAAGGTGGCGGAAGCTCCTACAATGAGCAGTTCTTC. Amino acid sequence: CASSQGGGSSYNEQFF.

The chain employs TRBV14 and TRBJ1-2, with TRBD1 identical over 7 bases. With V trimmed by 4 bases and J by 2 bases, 1 base remained unmatched. The CDR3 is made up of 13 amino acids. Germline loops: CDR1 SGHDN, CDR2 FVKESK. The CDR3 sequence: CASSPDRNYGYTF. The CDR3 DNA is TGTGCCAGCAGCCCGGACAGGAACTATGGCTACACCTTC.

V and J are TRBV7-8 and TRBJ2-5; 10 positions match TRBD1. V lost 3 bases and J lost 4; bases outside the gene matches: 14. Germline lookup yields CDR1 SGHVS and CDR2 FQNEAQ. The CDR3 extends over 18 amino acids. The CDR3 DNA reads as TGTGCCAGCAGCTTGCCCCGGGACAGGGGCTCGATAGGAGAGACCCAGTACTTC. Translating it yields CASSLPRDRGSIGETQYF.

CDR3 sequence reads: CASSQDVGQALAGASYNEQFF. In nucleotides, the CDR3 is TGTGCCAGCAGCCAAGATGTTGGTCAGGCATTAGCGGGAGCATCCTACAATGAGCAGTTCTTC. V is TRBV4-2 and J is TRBJ2-1; 9 bases align to TRBD2. The CDR3 covers 21 residues. V was clipped by 0 bases and J by 1 base; unmatched bases: 16. The germline V gene encodes CDR1 LGHNA and CDR2 YNFKEQ.

The chain is built from TRBV15 and TRBJ2-5; TRBD2 might be the D (7 bases). Trimming removed 3 bases from V and 3 bases from J, with 17 bases in between. This CDR3 contains 16 residues. The germline gives CDR1 LNHNV, CDR2 YYDKDF (reference sequence). Here the CDR3 reads CATSSPAGAGEETQYF. The DNA for the CDR3 is TGTGCCACCAGCAGTCCGGCGGGGGCCGGGGAAGAGACCCAGTACTTC. The entire variable domain, with the rest obtained from reference TRBV15 and TRBJ2-5, is as follows: DAMVIQNPRYQVTQFGKPVTLSCSQTLNHNVMYWYQQKSSQAPKLLFHYYDKDFNNEADTPDNFQSRRPNTSFCFLDIRSPGLGDTAMYLCATSSPAGAGEETQYFGPGTRLLVL.

The gene calls are TRBV10-3 and TRBJ2-7; possible D gene TRBD2, 5 bases. This CDR3 contains 16 residues. CDR1 and CDR2 from the germline V gene are ENHRY and SYGVKD. The germline V and J ends were trimmed by 2 bases and 5 bases, with 19 bases remaining between them. The DNA of the CDR3 is TGTGCCATCAGTGAGAGTGGCGGGTACGGCCCCCACGAGCAGTACTTC. It translates to CAISESGGYGPHEQYF.

The chain links TRBV4-1 to TRBJ1-3, with D possibly being TRBD1 (6 bases). V was shortened by 0 bases and J by 3 bases, with 9 bases between the two germline ends. The CDR3 extends over 15 amino acids. The germline CDR1 and CDR2 sequences are MGHRA and YSYEKL. CDR3 loop: CASSQEQGNGNTIYF. In DNA form, the CDR3 reads TGCGCCAGCAGCCAAGAACAGGGTAATGGAAACACCATATATTTT.

The chain has TRBV9 and TRBJ1-2; tentatively, D is TRBD1 (5 bases). The CDR3 sequence is 16 residues long. V dropped 3 bases and J dropped 5 bases, with 20 bases sitting between them. CDR1 and CDR2 from the germline V gene are SGDLS and YYNGEE. The CDR3 nucleotides read TGTGCCAGCAGCGCAGAAGGGGTAGGGCAAGTATATGGCTACACCTTC. Encoded protein: CASSAEGVGQVYGYTF.

The chain combines TRBV29-1 with TRBJ1-1; D possibly corresponds to TRBD1 (6 bases). The CDR3 covers 15 residues. The germline V gene encodes CDR1 SQVTM and CDR2 ANQGSEA. The V and J ends lost 8 bases and 2 bases respectively, with 21 bases between them. CDR3 protein: CSHLDPQGRNTEAFF. CDR3 DNA sequence: TGCAGCCATCTAGACCCACAGGGCCGCAACACTGAAGCTTTCTTT.

The chain joins TRBV5-1 to TRBJ2-1; perhaps TRBD2 as D (6 bases). This CDR3 is built from 13 residues. Germline V lookup: CDR1 SGHRS, CDR2 YFSETQ. Trimming shortened V by 3 bases and J by 5 bases, and 9 bases separated the two germline ends. In DNA, the CDR3 is TGCGCCAGCAGCTATGTAGCGGACAATGAGCAGTTCTTC. Its protein is CASSYVADNEQFF.

This rearrangement joins TRBV2 to TRBJ2-7; 8 bases map to TRBD1. Germline-derived CDR1 and CDR2 are SNHLY and FYNNEI. The CDR3 length is 13 residues. Trimming took 6 bases from V and 6 from J; bases not matched to a gene: 7. CDR3 bases: TGTGCCAGCAGCTGGACAGGGCAGAGCGAGCAGTACTTC. It yields the protein CASSWTGQSEQYF.

The chain is built from TRBV4-1 and TRBJ1-2, with 8 bases matching TRBD1. This CDR3 region has 13 residues. CDR1 and CDR2 (germline): MGHRA, YSYEKL. With 2 bases clipped from V and 8 bases from J, the junction kept 4 bases outside the gene matches. For the CDR3, the DNA is TGCGCCAGCAGCCAATCGACAGGGGTAGGCTACACCTTC. Its translation is CASSQSTGVGYTF.

This clone was counted between two and nine times. V gene TRBV6-5 combines with J gene TRBJ1-2; 7 bases map to TRBD1. Germline assignment: CDR1 MNHEY and CDR2 SVGAGI. V gave up 4 bases and J gave up 4 bases; unmatched junction bases: 3. There are 13 residues in the CDR3. This CDR3 reads CASSWGQSYGYTF. The CDR3 nucleotides are TGTGCCAGCAGTTGGGGACAGTCCTATGGCTACACCTTC.

This clone is a singleton in its sample. The chain carries TRBV6-1 and TRBJ2-1; D is possibly TRBD1 (6 bases). V shed 2 bases and J shed 8 bases, with 13 bases lying between them. This CDR3 region has 14 residues. CDR1 is MNHNS, CDR2 SASEGT, per germline. This CDR3 is CASSEMWGLDEQFF. The CDR3 region has the DNA TGTGCCAGCAGTGAAATGTGGGGGCTGGATGAGCAGTTCTTC.

The V gene is TRBV2, the J gene TRBJ2-7, with 11 bases fitting TRBD1. Germline lookup yields CDR1 SNHLY and CDR2 FYNNEI. V trimming: 6 bases; J trimming: 6 bases; junction bases outside the gene matches: 7. The CDR3 consists of 14 residues. This chain's CDR3 is CASSPDRGRCEQYF. CDR3 bases: TGTGCCAGCAGCCCGGACAGGGGGCGGTGCGAGCAGTACTTC.

This clone was seen just once. The V and J genes are TRBV10-2 and TRBJ1-2; tentative D call: TRBD1 (6 bases). Trimming stripped 5 bases from V and 0 bases from J, with 19 bases between. The CDR3 has 17 residues. Per germline, CDR1 WSHSY and CDR2 SAAADI. The CDR3 loop reads CASSSYGGQPANYGYTF. The CDR3 DNA is TGCGCCAGCAGTTCCTACGGGGGGCAGCCAGCTAACTATGGCTACACCTTC.

The rearrangement links TRBV18 to TRBJ1-4, with 7 bases that match TRBD1. Unmatched junction bases numbered 9, after V lost 4 bases and J lost 7 bases. The CDR3 is 15 amino acids. Germline CDR1 and CDR2: KGHSH and LQKENI. The CDR3 region is CASSQQGRGGEKLFF. CDR3 in DNA: TGTGCCAGCTCACAACAGGGGAGAGGGGGTGAAAAACTGTTTTTT.

The chain carries TRBV11-2 and TRBJ2-3; possible D gene TRBD2, 6 bases. Germline CDR1 SGHAT, CDR2 FQNNGV. This CDR3 has 16 amino acids. Trimming removed 1 base at V and 4 bases at J, with 15 bases between. This CDR3 is CASSLAGVGPPDTQYF. CDR3 DNA sequence: TGTGCCAGCAGCTTAGCGGGAGTGGGTCCCCCAGATACGCAGTATTTT.

The chain employs TRBV7-6 and TRBJ1-1; D is possibly TRBD1 (6 bases). The CDR3 runs to 15 residues. Germline loops: CDR1 SGHVS, CDR2 FNYEAQ. Trimming cost V 10 bases and J 5 bases, with 23 bases left between them. This CDR3 reads CATDPGTGTFTEAFF. DNA of the CDR3: TGTGCCACCGATCCAGGAACCGGGACATTTACTGAAGCTTTCTTT.

The CDR3 protein is CATTDTSYEQYF. CDR3 coding DNA: TGTGCCACCACAGACACCTCCTACGAGCAGTACTTC. The rearrangement joins TRBV15 to TRBJ2-7; D uncertain. The CDR3 is 12 amino acids. V lost 7 bases, J lost 0 bases, and 7 bases lay in between. Germline loops: CDR1 LNHNV, CDR2 YYDKDF (reference sequence).

V is TRBV9 and J is TRBJ1-2; 8 nucleotides align to TRBD1. The germline V gene has CDR1 SGDLS and CDR2 YYNGEE. V dropped 0 bases and J dropped 0; count of bases not matched to a gene: 7. CDR3 length: 17 amino acids. The DNA for the CDR3 is TGTGCCAGCAGCGTAGGGGGACAGGTGTGGGCTAACTATGGCTACACCTTC. Translating gives CASSVGGQVWANYGYTF.

CDR3: CAISITGTGAEQYF. Here the CDR3 DNA reads TGTGCCATCAGTATCACCGGGACAGGGGCCGAGCAGTACTTC. The J gene is TRBJ2-7, the V gene TRBV10-3; 10 bases fit TRBD1. This CDR3 has 14 residues. Germline assignment: CDR1 ENHRY and CDR2 SYGVKD. V was clipped by 5 bases and J by 6 bases; unmatched bases: 7.

This chain links TRBV6-4 with TRBJ2-3, with 11 nucleotides matching TRBD1. With 2 bases clipped from V and 5 bases from J, the junction kept 0 bases outside the gene matches. CDR1 and CDR2 (germline): MRHNA, SNTAGT. The length of the CDR3 is 14 residues. CDR3 loop: CASSDGTGGDTQYF. The DNA for the CDR3 is TGTGCCAGCAGTGACGGGACAGGGGGAGATACGCAGTATTTT.

The chain carries TRBV7-2 and TRBJ2-7; no definite D call. Germline assignment: CDR1 SGHTA and CDR2 FQGNSA. Trimming pared 3 bases from V and 1 base from J, leaving 7 bases between. This CDR3 is built from 13 residues. The CDR3 sequence is CASSLQVSYEQYF. In nucleotides, the CDR3 is TGTGCCAGCAGCTTGCAGGTATCCTACGAGCAGTACTTC.

The chain combines TRBV15 with TRBJ1-5; 7 bases are a match to TRBD1. Germline CDR1 reads LNHNV; CDR2 reads YYDKDF (reference sequence). With V trimmed by 8 bases and J by 1 base, 5 bases remained unmatched. CDR3 length: 14 amino acids. CDR3 sequence: CATSDRVSNQPQHF. DNA for the CDR3: TGTGCCACCTCAGACAGGGTGAGCAATCAGCCCCAGCATTTT.

V is TRBV27 and J is TRBJ1-2, with D perhaps matching TRBD1 (6 bases). Trimming shortened V by 5 bases and J by 7 bases, and 23 bases separated the two germline ends. The length of the CDR3 is 16 residues. CDR1 is MNHEY and CDR2 is SMNVEV in the germline V gene (reference sequence). CDR3 residues: CASSPNAYRQASGYTF. The CDR3 coding sequence is TGTGCCAGCAGTCCAAACGCCTACCGACAGGCGAGTGGCTACACCTTC.